Listed here are 10 T cell receptor beta chains from one sample, sequenced in a study of blood T cell repertoires in COVID-19. Profiling relied on immunoSEQ multiplex PCR, and the TCRdb table lists in-frame clones only, not all of them. The data show around 150,000 clones, 80% to 90% seen once. The sequenced sample was peripheral blood. Source of these receptors: a man between 50 and 59 years old with active COVID-19.

The chain uses TRBV3-1 (or the pseudogene TRBV3-2) and TRBJ2-5; 13 nucleotides agree with TRBD2. CDR1 is LGHDT, CDR2 YNNKEL, per germline (reference sequence). The CDR3 is 16 amino acids. V shed 5 bases and J 5 bases; nucleotides not matched to a gene: 8. DNA of the CDR3: TGTGCCAGCAGCGGTCGACTAGCGGGGGGCATGGAGACCCAGTACTTC. This gives the protein CASSGRLAGGMETQYF.

This clone has only a few counts. This chain links TRBV18 with TRBJ1-2, with TRBD1 matching 10 bases. V was clipped by 4 bases and J by 5 bases; unmatched bases: 7. This CDR3 contains 15 residues. CDR1 and CDR2 from the germline V gene are KGHSH and LQKENI. CDR3 protein: CASSQSGQGGYGYTF. The CDR3 coding sequence is TGTGCCAGCTCACAGTCCGGACAGGGGGGGTATGGCTACACCTTC.

This clone was observed a few times. V gene TRBV19 combines with J gene TRBJ1-6; 7 bases are shared with TRBD1. J lost 7 bases, V lost 7 bases, and 16 bases had no gene match. Germline V gives CDR1 LNHDA, CDR2 SQIVND (reference sequence). This CDR3 region has 17 residues. The CDR3 DNA is TGTGCCAGTACTCCCTCCCCTACAGGGGCAGGGAATTCACCCCTCCACTTT. Translating it yields CASTPSPTGAGNSPLHF.

This clone was seen a few times. The chain couples TRBV10-3 to TRBJ1-5; 7 bases map to TRBD1. The CDR3 has 14 residues. Germline V gene sequence: CDR1 ENHRY, CDR2 SYGVKD. V lost 11 bases and J lost 4; bases outside the gene matches: 11. The CDR3 DNA reads TGTGCCTCCTCGCGGGGGGACAGTAATCAGCCCCAGCATTTT. Amino acids: CASSRGDSNQPQHF.

CDR3 amino acids: CASSQDWQSSYNEQFF. CDR3 nucleotides: TGCGCCAGCAGCCAAGATTGGCAGTCCTCCTACAATGAGCAGTTCTTC. The chain is built from TRBV4-3 and TRBJ2-1; unclear D gene. V shed 0 bases and J shed 0 bases, with 9 bases lying between them. Germline CDR1 reads LGHNA; CDR2 reads YSLEER. The CDR3 sequence is 16 residues long.

This clone occurred once. This chain connects TRBV10-3 to TRBJ2-2; 10 bases agree with TRBD1. CDR3 length equals 15 residues. The V gene's germline CDR1 is ENHRY and CDR2 SYGVKD. J gave up 3 bases and V 8 bases, and 6 bases lay outside the gene matches. DNA for the CDR3: TGTGCCATCGGTGTTGGGACAGGGGACACCGGGGAGCTGTTTTTT. This codes for CAIGVGTGDTGELFF.

The V and J genes are TRBV6-5 and TRBJ1-6, with D maybe TRBD1 (5 bases). V was trimmed by 10 bases and J by 8 bases, leaving 21 bases between them. CDR3 length: 15 amino acids. CDR1 MNHEY and CDR2 SVGAGI come from the germline V gene. DNA of the CDR3: TGTGCCACGACGGGAGGCAGGGTCGGTGATTCACCCCTCCACTTT. It translates to CATTGGRVGDSPLHF.

The CDR3 is CASSPRSQGSYGYTF. CDR3 DNA: TGTGCCAGCAGCCCGCGGAGCCAGGGCAGTTATGGCTACACCTTC. The gene calls are TRBV5-4 and TRBJ1-2, with a tentative D call TRBD1 (5 bases). The length of the CDR3 is 15 residues. With 4 bases removed from V and 5 bases from J, the gap between germline ends came to 18 bases. Germline CDR1 SGHNT, CDR2 YYREEE (reference sequence).

This sequence joins TRBV7-9 and TRBJ1-1, with a tentative D call TRBD1 (5 bases). The CDR3 is made up of 19 amino acids. V was shortened by 1 base and J by 4 bases, with 25 bases between the two germline ends. CDR1 and CDR2 from the germline V gene are SEHNR and FQNEAQ (reference sequence). CDR3 residues: CASSLVGRRGIRLGTEAFF. The DNA for the CDR3 is TGTGCCAGCAGCTTAGTAGGCCGCCGGGGGATTCGATTGGGCACTGAAGCTTTCTTT.

V gene TRBV6-2 or TRBV6-3 combines with J gene TRBJ1-1, with TRBD1 matching over 8 bases. The germline CDR1 and CDR2 sequences are MNHEY and SVGEGT. This CDR3 comprises 14 residues. The ends lost 4 bases at V and 0 bases at J; junction bases unmatched: 1. CDR3 bases: TGTGCCAGCAGTTGGACAGGGTTGAACACTGAAGCTTTCTTT. Translating gives CASSWTGLNTEAFF.